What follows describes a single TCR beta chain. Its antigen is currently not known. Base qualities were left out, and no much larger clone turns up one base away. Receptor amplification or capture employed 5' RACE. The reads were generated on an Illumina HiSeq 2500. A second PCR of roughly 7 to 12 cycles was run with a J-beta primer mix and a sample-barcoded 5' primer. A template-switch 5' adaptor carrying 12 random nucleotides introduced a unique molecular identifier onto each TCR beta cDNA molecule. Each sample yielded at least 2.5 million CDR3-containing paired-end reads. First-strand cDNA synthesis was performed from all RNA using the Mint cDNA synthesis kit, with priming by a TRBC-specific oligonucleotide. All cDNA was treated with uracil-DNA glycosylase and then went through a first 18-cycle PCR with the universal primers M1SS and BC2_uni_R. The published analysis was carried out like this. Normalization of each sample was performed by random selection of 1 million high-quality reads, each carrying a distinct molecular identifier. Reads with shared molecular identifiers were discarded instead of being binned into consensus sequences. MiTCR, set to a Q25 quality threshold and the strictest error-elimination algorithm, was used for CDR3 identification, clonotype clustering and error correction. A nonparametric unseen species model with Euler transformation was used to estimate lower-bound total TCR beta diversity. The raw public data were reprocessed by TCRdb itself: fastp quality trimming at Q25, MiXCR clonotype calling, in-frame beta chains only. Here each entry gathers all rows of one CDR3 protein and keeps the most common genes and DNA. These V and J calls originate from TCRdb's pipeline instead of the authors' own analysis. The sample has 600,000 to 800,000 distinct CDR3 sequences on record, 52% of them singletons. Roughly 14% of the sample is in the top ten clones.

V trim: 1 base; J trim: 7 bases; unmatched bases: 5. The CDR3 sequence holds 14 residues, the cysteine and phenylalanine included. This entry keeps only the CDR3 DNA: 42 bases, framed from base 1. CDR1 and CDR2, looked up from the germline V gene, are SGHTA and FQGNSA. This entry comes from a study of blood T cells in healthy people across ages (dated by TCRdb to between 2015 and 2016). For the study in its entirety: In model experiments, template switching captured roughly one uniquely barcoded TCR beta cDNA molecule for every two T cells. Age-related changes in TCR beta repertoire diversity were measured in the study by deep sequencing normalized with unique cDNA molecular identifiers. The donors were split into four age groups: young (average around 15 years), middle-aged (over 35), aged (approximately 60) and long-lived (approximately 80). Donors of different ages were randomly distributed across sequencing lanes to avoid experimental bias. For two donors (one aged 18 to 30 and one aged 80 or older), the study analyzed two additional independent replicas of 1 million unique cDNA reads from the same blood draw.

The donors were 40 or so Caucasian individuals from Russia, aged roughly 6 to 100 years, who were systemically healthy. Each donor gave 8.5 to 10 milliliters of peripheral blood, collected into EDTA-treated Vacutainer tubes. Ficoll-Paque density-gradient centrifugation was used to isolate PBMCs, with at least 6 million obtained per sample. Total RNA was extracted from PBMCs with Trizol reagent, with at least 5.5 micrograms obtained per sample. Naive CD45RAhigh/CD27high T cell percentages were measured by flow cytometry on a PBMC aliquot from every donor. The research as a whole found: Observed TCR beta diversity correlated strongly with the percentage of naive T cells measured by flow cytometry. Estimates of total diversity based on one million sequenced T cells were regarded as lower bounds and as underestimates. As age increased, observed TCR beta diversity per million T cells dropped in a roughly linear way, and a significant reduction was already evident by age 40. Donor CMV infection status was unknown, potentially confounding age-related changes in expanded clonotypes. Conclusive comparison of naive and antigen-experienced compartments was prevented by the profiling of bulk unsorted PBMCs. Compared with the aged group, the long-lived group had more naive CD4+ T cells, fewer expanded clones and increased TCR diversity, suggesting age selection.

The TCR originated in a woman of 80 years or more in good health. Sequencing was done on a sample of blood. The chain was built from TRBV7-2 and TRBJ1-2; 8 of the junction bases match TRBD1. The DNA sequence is TGTGCCAGCAGCTTAGTGAGGACAGGGAGTGGCTACACCTTC. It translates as CASSLVRTGSGYTF.